The TCR beta chain described here comes from a study of cytomegalovirus exposure and HLA in healthy donors. Study-level results: Versus the approximately 720-donor mean, an Asian-associated ancestry cluster reportedly showed fewer N-insertions in a later analysis.

As for this clone: As yet, its antigen is unknown.

60 Vbeta and 13 Jbeta primers were used in PCR. Using immunoSEQ multiplex PCR, the repertoire was profiled, and TCRdb retains in-frame clones only, with some absent. The sample has 95,000 to 150,000 clones, 60% to 75% seen once. Deletions cut 0 bases from V and 7 bases from J, with 8 bases between. In germline, CDR1 is SGHDT, CDR2 YYEEEE. This CDR3 region has 12 residues. The specimen sequenced was PBMCs. The sequence derives from a woman in her fifties or sixties in good health and CMV-seropositive. V and J are TRBV5-6 and TRBJ2-7, with unresolved D. The CDR3 nucleotides read TGTGCCAGCAGCTTGGGTAGGAGAGAGCAGTACTTC. Protein: CASSLGRREQYF.